These T cell receptor beta chains were read from a single sample in a study of T cell responses to AZD1222 COVID-19 vaccine. Produced via immunoSEQ multiplex PCR; TCRdb's table is partial and in-frame only. This table has around 270,000 clones, 85% to 95% appearing once. The material was peripheral blood, obtained 28 days after the second AZD1222 dose. The source is an adult who received the AZD1222 COVID-19 vaccine. Both conserved end residues are part of each CDR3. A D gene is named only where the DNA matches it firmly. Expanded clones are given a class, and other clones once, few, many or no size at all.

clone size: NA
CDR3 length: 15
J gene: TRBJ1-1
V gene: TRBV7-3
D gene: TRBD1
CDR3 protein: CASSDTTGGNTEAFF
CDR3 DNA: TGTGCCAGCAGCGATACGACAGGGGGCAACACTGAAGCTTTCTTT

clone size: NA
CDR3 length: 15
J gene: TRBJ1-6
V gene: TRBV2
D gene: TRBD1
CDR3 protein: CASRLTGERYSPLHF
CDR3 DNA: TGTGCCAGCAGGCTGACAGGGGAACGTTATTCACCCCTCCACTTT

clone size: NA
CDR3 length: 15
J gene: TRBJ2-1
V gene: TRBV27
D gene: TRBD2
CDR3 protein: CASSFGLAGLYEQFF
CDR3 DNA: TGTGCCAGCAGTTTCGGACTAGCGGGACTTTATGAGCAGTTCTTC

clone size: NA
CDR3 length: 15
J gene: TRBJ1-3
V gene: TRBV25-1
D gene: TRBD1
CDR3 protein: CASSELQGHGNTIYF
CDR3 DNA: TGTGCCAGCAGTGAGCTACAGGGGCATGGAAACACCATATATTTT

clone size: once
CDR3 length: 14
J gene: TRBJ2-1
V gene: TRBV10-3
D gene: TRBD2
CDR3 protein: CAISERLAGGWEFF
CDR3 DNA: TGTGCCATCAGTGAAAGACTAGCGGGAGGGTGGGAGTTCTTC

clone size: NA
CDR3 length: 14
J gene: TRBJ1-2
V gene: TRBV19
D gene: NA
CDR3 protein: CASSITAANYGYTF
CDR3 DNA: TGTGCCAGTAGTATAACAGCCGCTAACTATGGCTACACCTTC

clone size: NA
CDR3 length: 14
J gene: TRBJ1-1
V gene: TRBV5-1
D gene: TRBD1
CDR3 protein: CASSAGTANTEAFF
CDR3 DNA: TGCGCCAGCAGCGCCGGGACAGCTAACACTGAAGCTTTCTTT

clone size: NA
CDR3 length: 13
J gene: TRBJ1-3
V gene: TRBV15
D gene: NA
CDR3 protein: CATSILFGNTIYF
CDR3 DNA: TGTGCCACCAGCATCTTATTTGGAAACACCATATATTTT

clone size: NA
CDR3 length: 14
J gene: TRBJ2-7
V gene: TRBV5-1
D gene: NA
CDR3 protein: CASSAVSSSYEQYF
CDR3 DNA: TGCGCCAGCAGCGCGGTATCTAGCTCCTACGAGCAGTACTTC

clone size: NA
CDR3 length: 11
J gene: TRBJ2-1
V gene: TRBV7-2
D gene: NA
CDR3 protein: CASRSVGVQFF
CDR3 DNA: TGTGCCAGCAGATCTGTTGGGGTCCAGTTCTTC

clone size: NA
CDR3 length: 13
J gene: TRBJ2-1
V gene: TRBV27
D gene: NA
CDR3 protein: CAPGRLLYNEQFF
CDR3 DNA: TGTGCCCCCGGACGGCTGCTGTACAATGAGCAGTTCTTC

clone size: NA
CDR3 length: 15
J gene: TRBJ2-1
V gene: TRBV28
D gene: TRBD2
CDR3 protein: CASRGFGGRRYEQFF
CDR3 DNA: TGTGCCAGCAGGGGATTTGGCGGGAGGCGGTATGAGCAGTTCTTC

clone size: NA
CDR3 length: 14
J gene: TRBJ2-5
V gene: TRBV7-9
D gene: NA
CDR3 protein: CASSLVGGGETQYF
CDR3 DNA: TGTGCCAGCAGCTTAGTCGGAGGGGGAGAGACCCAGTACTTC

clone size: NA
CDR3 length: 13
J gene: TRBJ2-1
V gene: TRBV7-3
D gene: NA
CDR3 protein: CASSFGGTGEQFF
CDR3 DNA: TGTGCCAGCAGCTTCGGAGGGACCGGTGAGCAGTTCTTC

clone size: NA
CDR3 length: 16
J gene: TRBJ1-4
V gene: TRBV27
D gene: TRBD1
CDR3 protein: CASSPWRDRGGEKLFF
CDR3 DNA: TGTGCCAGCAGTCCGTGGAGGGACAGGGGAGGTGAAAAACTGTTTTTT

clone size: NA
CDR3 length: 14
J gene: TRBJ2-7
V gene: TRBV5-1
D gene: NA
CDR3 protein: CASSRRNRDYEQYF
CDR3 DNA: TGCGCCAGCAGCCGCCGAAACAGGGACTACGAGCAGTACTTC

clone size: NA
CDR3 length: 15
J gene: TRBJ2-2
V gene: TRBV19
D gene: TRBD1
CDR3 protein: CASRTGGSNTGELFF
CDR3 DNA: TGTGCCAGTAGAACAGGGGGCTCGAACACCGGGGAGCTGTTTTTT

clone size: NA
CDR3 length: 15
J gene: TRBJ2-1
V gene: TRBV15
D gene: TRBD2
CDR3 protein: CATSRGTSGSTGQFF
CDR3 DNA: TGTGCCACCAGCAGGGGGACTAGCGGGAGCACTGGGCAGTTCTTC

clone size: NA
CDR3 length: 15
J gene: TRBJ1-2
V gene: TRBV9
D gene: TRBD1
CDR3 protein: CASSVDGTGRYGYTF
CDR3 DNA: TGTGCCAGCAGCGTAGATGGGACAGGACGATATGGCTACACCTTC

clone size: NA
CDR3 length: 16
J gene: TRBJ1-5
V gene: TRBV11-2
D gene: NA
CDR3 protein: CASSLGVRGGNQPQHF
CDR3 DNA: TGTGCCAGCAGCTTAGGGGTGCGGGGCGGCAATCAGCCCCAGCATTTT

clone size: NA
CDR3 length: 15
J gene: TRBJ1-5
V gene: TRBV6-5
D gene: NA
CDR3 protein: CASRAGTQDNQPQHF
CDR3 DNA: TGTGCCAGCAGGGCCGGGACGCAGGACAATCAGCCCCAGCATTTT

clone size: NA
CDR3 length: 15
J gene: TRBJ2-7
V gene: TRBV7-2
D gene: NA
CDR3 protein: CASSSTPGGSYEQYF
CDR3 DNA: TGTGCCAGCAGCTCCACCCCTGGCGGCTCCTACGAGCAGTACTTC

clone size: NA
CDR3 length: 17
J gene: TRBJ2-3
V gene: TRBV28
D gene: TRBD2
CDR3 protein: CASSSTGLAGHRDTQYF
CDR3 DNA: TGTGCCAGCAGTTCGACAGGACTAGCGGGACATAGAGATACGCAGTATTTT

clone size: NA
CDR3 length: 15
J gene: TRBJ1-6
V gene: TRBV19
D gene: TRBD1
CDR3 protein: CASRPRTGVESPLHF
CDR3 DNA: TGTGCCAGTAGACCCAGGACAGGGGTAGAATCACCCCTCCACTTT

clone size: NA
CDR3 length: 16
J gene: TRBJ1-6
V gene: TRBV18
D gene: NA
CDR3 protein: CASSPIPGSNNSPLHF
CDR3 DNA: TGTGCCAGCTCACCAATCCCGGGGTCGAATAATTCACCCCTCCACTTT

clone size: once
CDR3 length: 14
J gene: TRBJ1-5
V gene: TRBV7-8
D gene: TRBD1
CDR3 protein: CASSLDRGYQPQHF
CDR3 DNA: TGTGCCAGCAGCTTAGACAGGGGGTATCAGCCCCAGCATTTT

clone size: once
CDR3 length: 15
J gene: TRBJ2-7
V gene: TRBV9
D gene: TRBD2
CDR3 protein: CASSGGTGGGYEQYF
CDR3 DNA: TGTGCCAGCAGCGGGGGGACGGGAGGTGGCTACGAGCAGTACTTC

clone size: NA
CDR3 length: 17
J gene: TRBJ2-7
V gene: TRBV9
D gene: NA
CDR3 protein: CASSALWLRGISYEQYF
CDR3 DNA: TGTGCCAGCAGCGCCCTGTGGTTACGCGGCATCTCCTACGAGCAGTACTTC

clone size: NA
CDR3 length: 15
J gene: TRBJ1-1
V gene: TRBV5-6
D gene: NA
CDR3 protein: CASSLGPNGETEAFF
CDR3 DNA: TGTGCCAGCAGCTTGGGCCCCAACGGGGAGACTGAAGCTTTCTTT

clone size: NA
CDR3 length: 12
J gene: TRBJ2-7
V gene: TRBV5-1
D gene: NA
CDR3 protein: CASSRRGDEQYF
CDR3 DNA: TGCGCCAGCAGCCGAAGGGGGGACGAGCAGTACTTC

clone size: NA
CDR3 length: 16
J gene: TRBJ2-1
V gene: TRBV6-2/TRBV6-3
D gene: TRBD2
CDR3 protein: CASSYIPGLATNEQFF
CDR3 DNA: TGTGCCAGCAGTTACATCCCGGGACTAGCAACCAATGAGCAGTTCTTC

clone size: NA
CDR3 length: 19
J gene: TRBJ2-1
V gene: TRBV5-1
D gene: TRBD1
CDR3 protein: CASNFGDANRDRNGNEQFF
CDR3 DNA: TGCGCCAGCAACTTTGGGGACGCAAACCGGGACAGAAATGGGAATGAGCAGTTCTTC

clone size: NA
CDR3 length: 15
J gene: TRBJ2-7
V gene: TRBV18
D gene: NA
CDR3 protein: CASSPQTTAVGEQYF
CDR3 DNA: TGTGCCAGCTCACCCCAGACTACAGCCGTTGGCGAGCAGTACTTC

clone size: NA
CDR3 length: 14
J gene: TRBJ1-1
V gene: TRBV9
D gene: TRBD1
CDR3 protein: CASSPTGGYTEAFF
CDR3 DNA: TGTGCCAGCAGCCCGACAGGGGGATACACTGAAGCTTTCTTT

clone size: NA
CDR3 length: 14
J gene: TRBJ1-2
V gene: TRBV28
D gene: TRBD1
CDR3 protein: CASSSLGQGYGYTF
CDR3 DNA: TGTGCCAGCAGTTCTTTAGGACAGGGGTATGGCTACACCTTC

clone size: NA
CDR3 length: 18
J gene: TRBJ2-3
V gene: TRBV9
D gene: TRBD2
CDR3 protein: CASSGPVTSGGATDTQYF
CDR3 DNA: TGTGCCAGCAGCGGCCCCGTTACTAGCGGGGGGGCCACAGATACGCAGTATTTT

clone size: NA
CDR3 length: 13
J gene: TRBJ1-1
V gene: TRBV12-3/TRBV12-4
D gene: NA
CDR3 protein: CASILSSGVEAFF
CDR3 DNA: TGTGCCAGCATCCTTAGCTCAGGGGTTGAAGCTTTCTTT

clone size: NA
CDR3 length: 15
J gene: TRBJ1-2
V gene: TRBV4-1
D gene: NA
CDR3 protein: CASSQEHVRLYGYTF
CDR3 DNA: TGCGCCAGCAGCCAAGAACATGTGAGATTGTATGGCTACACCTTC

clone size: once
CDR3 length: 15
J gene: TRBJ2-1
V gene: TRBV7-8
D gene: TRBD1
CDR3 protein: CASSSLTGRGNEQFF
CDR3 DNA: TGTGCCAGCAGCTCCTTGACAGGGCGAGGGAATGAGCAGTTCTTC

clone size: NA
CDR3 length: 13
J gene: TRBJ1-2
V gene: TRBV5-1
D gene: NA
CDR3 protein: CASSLVEVGGYTF
CDR3 DNA: TGCGCCAGCAGCTTGGTAGAAGTCGGCGGCTACACCTTC

clone size: once
CDR3 length: 14
J gene: TRBJ1-6
V gene: TRBV4-3
D gene: NA
CDR3 protein: CASSLNQYNSPLHF
CDR3 DNA: TGCGCCAGCAGCCTTAACCAGTATAATTCACCCCTCCACTTT

clone size: few
CDR3 length: 16
J gene: TRBJ2-2
V gene: TRBV2
D gene: TRBD1
CDR3 protein: CASRPGGTGFTGELFF
CDR3 DNA: TGTGCCAGCAGACCCGGGGGGACAGGGTTTACCGGGGAGCTGTTTTTT

clone size: NA
CDR3 length: 13
J gene: TRBJ1-5
V gene: TRBV19
D gene: NA
CDR3 protein: CASSIAGNQPQHF
CDR3 DNA: TGTGCCAGTAGTATCGCAGGCAATCAGCCCCAGCATTTT

clone size: NA
CDR3 length: 17
J gene: TRBJ2-3
V gene: TRBV11-2
D gene: TRBD1
CDR3 protein: CASSVTPGQGSADTQYF
CDR3 DNA: TGTGCCAGCAGCGTGACGCCGGGACAGGGTTCGGCAGATACGCAGTATTTT

clone size: NA
CDR3 length: 14
J gene: TRBJ1-2
V gene: TRBV28
D gene: TRBD1
CDR3 protein: CASSFSGGNYGYTF
CDR3 DNA: TGTGCCAGCAGTTTTTCAGGGGGAAACTATGGCTACACCTTC

clone size: NA
CDR3 length: 13
J gene: TRBJ2-7
V gene: TRBV25-1
D gene: TRBD2
CDR3 protein: CASRGSGTGEQYF
CDR3 DNA: TGTGCCAGCAGGGGGAGCGGGACTGGCGAGCAGTACTTC

clone size: NA
CDR3 length: 15
J gene: TRBJ2-7
V gene: TRBV27
D gene: NA
CDR3 protein: CASSPDFSLGDEQYF
CDR3 DNA: TGTGCCAGCAGTCCCGACTTCTCGCTCGGCGACGAGCAGTACTTC

clone size: NA
CDR3 length: 17
J gene: TRBJ1-1
V gene: TRBV4-1
D gene: NA
CDR3 protein: CASSQEEGWGARTEAFF
CDR3 DNA: TGCGCCAGCAGCCAAGAGGAGGGCTGGGGGGCTAGGACTGAAGCTTTCTTT

clone size: NA
CDR3 length: 16
J gene: TRBJ1-4
V gene: TRBV28
D gene: NA
CDR3 protein: CASSWETLGRHEKLFF
CDR3 DNA: TGTGCCAGCAGTTGGGAAACTCTAGGGAGGCATGAAAAACTGTTTTTT

clone size: NA
CDR3 length: 13
J gene: TRBJ2-7
V gene: TRBV7-2
D gene: NA
CDR3 protein: CASSLVQSNEQYF
CDR3 DNA: TGTGCCAGCAGCTTAGTACAGAGCAACGAGCAGTACTTC